The 14 T cell receptor beta chains below were found in one sample sequenced in a study of blood T cell repertoires in COVID-19. Only in-frame clones appear in the TCRdb table, and some are missing; sequencing was by immunoSEQ multiplex PCR. The sample has over 200,000 clones; more than 75% are singletons. The sample was peripheral blood. Source of these receptors: a woman aged 40 to 50 who had recovered from COVID-19.

The CDR3 sequence: CASSFSGTPDNEQFF. Here the CDR3 DNA reads TGTGCCAGCAGTTTTTCCGGGACTCCAGACAATGAGCAGTTCTTC. The chain has TRBV27 and TRBJ2-1, with D perhaps TRBD2 (6 bases). CDR1 is MNHEY, CDR2 SMNVEV, per germline (reference sequence). The ends were cut back, 3 bases at V and 5 bases at J, with 14 bases in the middle. The CDR3 sequence is 15 residues long.

The chain uses TRBV7-2 and TRBJ2-3; possibly TRBD1 for D (5 bases). V was pared by 1 base and J by 6 bases, with 8 bases between. CDR1 SGHTA and CDR2 FQGNSA come from the germline V gene. This CDR3 is built from 13 residues. The CDR3 DNA sequence: TGTGCCAGCAGCTTAGGGTGGGGCGATACGCAGTATTTT. Its translation: CASSLGWGDTQYF.

The sample holds a few counts of this clone. V is TRBV5-5 and J is TRBJ1-5, with D possibly being TRBD1 (6 bases). CDR3 length: 15 residues. V was clipped by 3 bases and J by 4 bases, with 14 bases between them. Germline lookup yields CDR1 SGHKS and CDR2 YYEKEE (reference sequence). In DNA form, the CDR3 reads TGTGCCAGCAGCTCCGGGACATTACTTAATCAGCCCCAGCATTTT. Translated, it gives CASSSGTLLNQPQHF.

This chain connects TRBV7-9 to TRBJ2-3; possibly TRBD1 for D (7 bases). Trimming took 5 bases from V and 0 from J, leaving 15 bases between them. The germline V gene encodes CDR1 SEHNR and CDR2 FQNEAQ (reference sequence). This CDR3 spans 16 amino acids. Here the CDR3 DNA reads TGTGCCAGCAGCCTTGGGCGGGGACAGAGCACAGATACGCAGTATTTT. It encodes CASSLGRGQSTDTQYF.

The chain is built from TRBV12-3 or TRBV12-4 and TRBJ1-2, with D unclear. CDR3 length: 12 amino acids. Trimming shortened V by 3 bases and J by 7 bases, and 9 bases separated the two germline ends. In DNA form, the CDR3 reads TGTGCCAGCAGTTTTATGGCGGGTGGCTACACCTTC. This encodes CASSFMAGGYTF.

V gene TRBV12-3 or TRBV12-4 combines with J gene TRBJ1-4, with TRBD1 as a possible D gene (6 bases). The CDR3 length is 12 residues. V lost 10 bases to trimming and J lost 10 bases, with 16 bases between them. For the CDR3, the DNA is TGTGCCACCCAAACGGGGGGCGGAAAACTGTTTTTT. Protein sequence: CATQTGGGKLFF.

V usage is TRBV5-4 and J usage is TRBJ2-1; 8 bases match TRBD2. Trimming cost V 0 bases and J 5 bases; bases outside gene matches: 1. The CDR3 extends over 14 amino acids. Germline V gene data show CDR1 as SGHNT and CDR2 as YYREEE (reference sequence). CDR3 nucleotides: TGTGCCAGCAGCTTGGCGGGAGGGCACAATGAGCAGTTCTTC. Protein sequence: CASSLAGGHNEQFF.

About this clone itself: Within the sample, other DNA sequences also encode this same CDR3. V and J are TRBV6-5 and TRBJ2-7, with TRBD1 matching 8 bases. Germline CDR1 and CDR2: MNHEY and SVGAGI. Unmatched junction bases numbered 2, after V lost 2 bases and J lost 2 bases. CDR3 length: 14 amino acids. The CDR3 nucleotides read TGTGCCAGCAGTTACCGACAGGGGACCTACGAGCAGTACTTC. The encoded protein is CASSYRQGTYEQYF.

J is TRBJ2-1 and V is TRBV6-1, with D tentatively TRBD1 (6 bases). In germline, CDR1 is MNHNS, CDR2 SASEGT. The V and J ends lost 3 bases and 12 bases respectively, with 9 bases between them. The CDR3 has 11 residues. CDR3 in amino acids: CASSEGAAQFF. CDR3 DNA: TGTGCCAGCAGTGAGGGGGCAGCGCAGTTCTTC.

V usage is TRBV19 and J usage is TRBJ2-3; 7 positions agree with TRBD1. V shed 6 bases, J shed 0 bases, and the junction held 9 bases outside the gene matches. This CDR3 has 16 residues. Germline CDR1 and CDR2: LNHDA and SQIVND (reference sequence). This chain's CDR3 is CASSNLGQKSTDTQYF. Written as DNA, the CDR3 is TGTGCCAGTAGCAACCTGGGACAGAAAAGCACAGATACGCAGTATTTT.

The V gene is TRBV5-1, the J gene TRBJ2-5, with a possible D match to TRBD2 (5 bases). V lost 4 bases, J lost 5 bases, and 9 bases lay in between. This CDR3 region has 12 residues. Per germline, CDR1 SGHRS and CDR2 YFSETQ. CDR3 protein: CASSPRGETQYF. CDR3 nucleotide sequence: TGCGCCAGCAGCCCCCGAGGGGAGACCCAGTACTTC.

The chain employs TRBV11-3 and TRBJ1-1; D is possibly TRBD1 (5 bases). The CDR3 contains 15 residues. With 1 base removed from V and 6 bases from J, the gap between germline ends came to 15 bases. Germline V gene lookup returns CDR1 SGHNT and CDR2 YENEEA. The CDR3 here is CASSLASTGTAEAFF. The CDR3 region has the DNA TGTGCCAGCAGCTTAGCCTCCACAGGTACTGCTGAAGCTTTCTTT.

The J gene is TRBJ2-1, the V gene TRBV14; 15 bases are shared with TRBD2. Looked up from germline, CDR1 is SGHDN and CDR2 is FVKESK. Trimming took 7 bases from V and 4 from J; bases not matched to a gene: 5. The CDR3 has 16 residues. The chain's CDR3 is CASTPGTSGRYNEQFF. The CDR3 region has the DNA TGTGCCAGCACCCCGGGGACTAGCGGGAGGTACAATGAGCAGTTCTTC.

The CDR3 protein is CASSHGPTSGYTYEQYF. The CDR3 DNA reads as TGTGCCAGCAGCCATGGACCCACTAGCGGTTATACCTACGAGCAGTACTTC. This chain connects TRBV14 to TRBJ2-7; 8 bases map to TRBD2. This CDR3 has 17 amino acids. V shed 3 bases, J shed 2 bases, and the junction held 12 bases outside the gene matches. Germline V lookup: CDR1 SGHDN, CDR2 FVKESK.